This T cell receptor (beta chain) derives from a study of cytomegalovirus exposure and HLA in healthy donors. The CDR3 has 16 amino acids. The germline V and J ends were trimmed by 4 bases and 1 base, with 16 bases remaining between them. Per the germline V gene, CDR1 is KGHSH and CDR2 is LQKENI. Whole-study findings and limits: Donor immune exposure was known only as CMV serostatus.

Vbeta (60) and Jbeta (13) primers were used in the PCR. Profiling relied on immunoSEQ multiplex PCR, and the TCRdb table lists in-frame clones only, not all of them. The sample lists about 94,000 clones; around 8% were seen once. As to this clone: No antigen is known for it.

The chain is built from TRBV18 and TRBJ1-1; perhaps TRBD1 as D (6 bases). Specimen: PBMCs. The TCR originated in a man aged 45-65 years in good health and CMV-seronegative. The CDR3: CASSLRTPGANTEAFF. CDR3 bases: TGTGCCAGCTCACTCAGAACCCCAGGGGCGAACACTGAAGCTTTCTTT.